This TCR beta chain was sequenced for a study of blood T cell repertoires in COVID-19. Whole-study context: The United States, Italy and Spain provided the acute and convalescent COVID-19 samples.

V was cut by 5 bases and J by 4 bases, with 9 bases left in between. There are 14 residues in the CDR3. CDR1 and CDR2 (germline): SGHTA, FQGTGA. In the study's own analysis: Nucleated cell number was recorded as an estimate derived from reference gene primer amplification. Only in-frame clones appear in the TCRdb table, and some are missing; sequencing was by immunoSEQ multiplex PCR. The D gene and trimming were derived from the DNA, and the V and J assignments and clone size from that table. The sample shows 200,000 to 250,000 clones, around 87% of them seen only once. Residents of 24 US areas, aged roughly 18 to 95 years, made up the participants.

This sequence was found in a woman aged 18-29 years in a cohort exposed to, infected with or recovered from COVID-19 (not recorded which). The sample consisted of PBMCs or T cells enriched from blood (not recorded which). This chain links TRBV7-3 with TRBJ1-6; D remains ambiguous. Here the CDR3 reads CASSLVPYNSPLHF. The CDR3 DNA reads as TGTGCCAGCAGCCTAGTCCCGTATAATTCACCCCTCCACTTT.